Sequencing of this T cell receptor beta chain was carried out in a study of tumor and adjacent non-tumor tissue in lung cancer. With respect to this clonotype: The target antigen is unknown.

General observations from the study: Shorter survival was associated with higher TCR diversity in tumors.

The template was RNA from unsorted bulk tissue. The library came from three nested PCR rounds adapted from ARM-PCR protocols. TCRdb used MiXCR to reprocess the multiplex PCR reads, holding one entry per CDR3 protein. The sample shows approximately 71,000 distinct CDR3 sequences, just under 60% of them seen only once. The sequence was obtained from a middle-aged man with non-small cell lung cancer. The sequenced sample was lung tumor tissue.

The CDR3 here is CASSDGEGAAGNTIYF. CDR3 DNA: TGTGCCAGCAGCGATGGGGAGGGGGCGGCTGGAAACACCATATATTTT. The J gene is TRBJ1-3, the V gene TRBV5-4, with 7 bases identical to TRBD1. With 4 bases clipped from V and 2 bases from J, the junction kept 9 bases outside the gene matches. The CDR3 runs 16 residues. Germline CDR1 SGHNT, CDR2 YYREEE (reference sequence). Full variable domain (missing parts from reference TRBV5-4 and TRBJ1-3): ETGVTQSPTHLIKTRGQQVTLRCSSQSGHNTVSWYQQALGQGPQFIFQYYREEENGRGNFPPRFSGLQFPNYSSELNVNALELDDSALYLCASSDGEGAAGNTIYFGEGSWLTVV.